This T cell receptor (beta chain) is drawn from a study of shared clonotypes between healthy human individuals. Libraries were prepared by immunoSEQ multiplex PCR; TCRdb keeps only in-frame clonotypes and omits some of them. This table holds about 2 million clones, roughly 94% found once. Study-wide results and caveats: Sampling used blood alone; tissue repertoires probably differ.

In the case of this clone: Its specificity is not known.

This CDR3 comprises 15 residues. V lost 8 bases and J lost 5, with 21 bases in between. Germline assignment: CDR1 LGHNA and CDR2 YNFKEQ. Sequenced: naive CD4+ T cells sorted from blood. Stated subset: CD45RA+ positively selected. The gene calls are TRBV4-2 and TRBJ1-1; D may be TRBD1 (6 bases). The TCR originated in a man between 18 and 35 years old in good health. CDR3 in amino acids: CASRRESGVRTEAFF. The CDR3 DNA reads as TGTGCCAGCCGCCGAGAGTCAGGGGTAAGGACTGAAGCTTTCTTT.